Detailed here is one T cell receptor (beta chain). The length of the CDR3 is 15 residues. CDR1 and CDR2 from the germline V gene are MNHNY and SVGAGI (reference sequence). The V gene end was trimmed by 6 bases and the J gene end by 6 bases; junction bases not matched to a gene: 9. The PCR had 60 Vbeta and 13 Jbeta primers. Method: immunoSEQ multiplex PCR; TCRdb's copy keeps in-frame clones and lacks some. This sample's clone table lists about 130,000 clones. The data were obtained in a study of cytomegalovirus exposure and HLA in healthy donors. The rearrangement links TRBV6-6 to TRBJ2-2; 8 bases agree with TRBD2. The TCR was taken from a woman aged 55-70 years in good health and CMV-seronegative. The sample comprised PBMCs. The CDR3 sequence is CASRGRAGGSGELFF. In DNA form, the CDR3 reads TGTGCCAGCAGGGGTCGGGCGGGGGGCTCCGGGGAGCTGTTTTTT.